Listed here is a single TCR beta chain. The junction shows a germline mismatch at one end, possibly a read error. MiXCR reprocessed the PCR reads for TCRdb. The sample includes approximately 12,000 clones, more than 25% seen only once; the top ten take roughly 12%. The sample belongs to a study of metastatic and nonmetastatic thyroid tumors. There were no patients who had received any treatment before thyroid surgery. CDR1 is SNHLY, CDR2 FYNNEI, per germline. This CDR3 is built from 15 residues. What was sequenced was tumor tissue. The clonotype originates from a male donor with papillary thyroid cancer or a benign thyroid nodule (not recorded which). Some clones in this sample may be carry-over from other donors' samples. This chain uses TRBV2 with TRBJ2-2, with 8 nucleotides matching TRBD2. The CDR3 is CASREGSGKSWELFF. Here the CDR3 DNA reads TGTGCCAGCAGAGAAGGTAGCGGGAAGTCCTGGGAGCTGTTTTTT.